These T cell receptor beta chains were read from a single sample in a study of blood T cell repertoires in COVID-19. Profiled with immunoSEQ multiplex PCR; TCRdb holds only in-frame clones, not every one. The sample comprises tens of thousands of clones, roughly 80% of which are singletons, and roughly 13% rests with the top ten. The sample consisted of peripheral blood. Receptors were obtained from an elderly woman with acute or convalescent COVID-19. Each CDR3 is given with its conserved first and last residue. Fields, in order: D gene, V gene, clone size, J gene, CDR3 DNA, CDR3 protein. D genes are given only for firm matches. Only some rows state a clone size, as once, few, many or a class for expanded clones.

>TRBD2|TRBV6-6|-|TRBJ2-7
TGTGCCAGCAGTCAGACGTCCGGGACTAGAGGAAGGGACGAGCAGTACTTC
CASSQTSGTRGRDEQYF
>-|TRBV28|-|TRBJ1-2
TGTGCCAGCGTCTCTTCAGGTTACTATGGCTACACCTTC
CASVSSGYYGYTF
>-|TRBV4-1|-|TRBJ2-4
TGCGCCAGTAGCCAAGTTCCAGGGCCCAAAAACATTCAGTACTTC
CASSQVPGPKNIQYF
>-|TRBV27|-|TRBJ2-7
TGTGCCAGCAGTTTTTCCGGACGTGGGAGGACCTACGAGCAGTACTTC
CASSFSGRGRTYEQYF
>TRBD1|TRBV9|-|TRBJ1-4
TGTGCCAGCAGCGGAACGACAGGGTGGAATGAAAAACTGTTTTTT
CASSGTTGWNEKLFF
>-|TRBV7-2|-|TRBJ2-1
TGTGCCAGCAGCTTGGACAGATCACACAGGAGCGATGAGCAGTTCTTC
CASSLDRSHRSDEQFF
>TRBD2|TRBV7-2|-|TRBJ2-1
TGTGCCAGCTGTGCTAGCGGGAGAGAAGAGCAGTTCTTC
CASCASGREEQFF
>TRBD1|TRBV4-3|-|TRBJ2-1
TGCGCCAGCAGCCAAGAAGGGGACAGAAATGAGCAGTTCTTC
CASSQEGDRNEQFF
>TRBD1|TRBV18|-|TRBJ1-1
TGTGCCAGCTCAGTTCGCCCGGGACAGGGAAACACTGAAGCTTTCTTT
CASSVRPGQGNTEAFF
>TRBD2|TRBV5-1|-|TRBJ2-3
TGCGCCAGCAGTACAGGGACTAGCGGGAACACAGATACGCAGTATTTT
CASSTGTSGNTDTQYF
>TRBD2|TRBV7-9|many|TRBJ2-7
TGTGCCAGCAGCTTTTCCCCTAGCGGGCAGTACGAGCAGTACTTC
CASSFSPSGQYEQYF
>TRBD1|TRBV29-1|-|TRBJ2-7
TGCAGCGTCTCTACAGGGGGAAGCTCCTACGAGCAGTACTTC
CSVSTGGSSYEQYF
>-|TRBV7-9|-|TRBJ1-5
TGTGCCAGCAGCTTAGAACGGGATCAGCCCCAGCATTTT
CASSLERDQPQHF
>TRBD2|TRBV5-4|few|TRBJ2-2
TGTGCCAGCAGTCCTGGGATGGTAGCGGGATCCGGGGAGCTGTTTTTT
CASSPGMVAGSGELFF
>-|TRBV19|-|TRBJ2-5
TGTGCCAGTAGCGACGGGAGTGGGCAAGAGACCCAGTACTTC
CASSDGSGQETQYF
>-|TRBV7-9|-|TRBJ2-7
TGTGCCAGCAGCTTAGTTTTAGGACAGTTCGCCGAGCAGTACTTC
CASSLVLGQFAEQYF
>TRBD1|TRBV9|-|TRBJ1-1
TGTGCCAGCAGCGTCCGGGACAGGAACACTGAAGCTTTCTTT
CASSVRDRNTEAFF
>-|TRBV20-1|-|TRBJ2-3
TGCAGTGCTAGAGTAGGGGGGGGGCAGTATTTT
CSARVGGGQYF
>-|TRBV28|-|TRBJ1-2
TGTGCCAGCAGTTTACCTCTCAGGGGCTACACCTTC
CASSLPLRGYTF
>-|TRBV19|-|TRBJ2-5
TGTGCCAGTAGTACAGGACAGCAAGAGACCCAGTACTTC
CASSTGQQETQYF
>-|TRBV2|-|TRBJ2-1
TGTGCCAGCAGCCGGGAGACCAGGTTCAATGAGCAGTTCTTC
CASSRETRFNEQFF
>TRBD1|TRBV6-5|-|TRBJ2-1
TGTGCCAGCAGTTTCCGGGACAGCCACAATGAGCAGTTCTTC
CASSFRDSHNEQFF
>-|TRBV27|-|TRBJ2-6
TGTGCCAGCAGTTTCGCAGGAGGTGTCCTGACTTTC
CASSFAGGVLTF
>-|TRBV7-2|-|TRBJ2-4
TGTGCCAGCAGCTCGGGGAGTTCCAACATTCAGTACTTC
CASSSGSSNIQYF
>-|TRBV7-8|-|TRBJ1-5
TGTGCCAGCTCCCAGGGGAGCAATCAGCCCCAGCATTTT
CASSQGSNQPQHF
>-|TRBV7-9|-|TRBJ1-1
TGTGCCAGCAGCTTACGGGGAGAGAACACTGAAGCTTTCTTT
CASSLRGENTEAFF